This T cell receptor beta chain was sequenced for a study of control samples from healthy donors and cancer patients. Profiled with immunoSEQ multiplex PCR; TCRdb holds only in-frame clones, not every one. The sample lists 50,000 to 65,000 clones, 80% to 95% seen once, with around 1% in the top ten. The sequence was collected from a man in his thirties or forties with colorectal cancer. Sequenced input: PBMCs.

In DNA form, the CDR3 reads TGTGCCACCGGAGGGAGGGGCTCCTACAATGAGCAGTTCTTC. Residues: CATGGRGSYNEQFF. The chain links TRBV24-1 to TRBJ2-1; 7 positions agree with TRBD2. Looked up from germline, CDR1 is KGHDR and CDR2 is SFDVKD. J was trimmed by 0 bases and V by 9 bases; bases with no gene match: 4. The CDR3 is 14 amino acids.